One sample yielded the 10 T cell receptor beta chains listed below, sequenced in a study of blood T cell repertoires in COVID-19. Profiled with immunoSEQ multiplex PCR; TCRdb holds only in-frame clones, not every one. The sample includes some 430,000 clones, 90% of them seen just once. Material: PBMCs or T cells enriched from blood (not recorded which). These TCRs come from a man aged 18-30 years who had recovered from COVID-19.

This sequence joins TRBV5-1 and TRBJ1-5; a possible D gene is TRBD1 (6 bases). V lost 4 bases and J lost 0, with 8 bases in between. The CDR3 is made up of 14 amino acids. Per germline, CDR1 SGHRS and CDR2 YFSETQ. The CDR3 nucleotides read TGCGCCAGCAGCCCGGACAGTAGCAATCAGCCCCAGCATTTT. Its translation is CASSPDSSNQPQHF.

This clone was counted once. V is TRBV19 and J is TRBJ1-4, with a possible D match to TRBD1 (5 bases). The germline V gene has CDR1 LNHDA and CDR2 SQIVND (reference sequence). The V and J ends lost 0 bases and 3 bases respectively, with 8 bases between them. The CDR3 sequence is 15 residues long. The CDR3 nucleotides read TGTGCCAGTAGTATAGAGGGACTGCCTAATGAAAAACTGTTTTTT. This translates into CASSIEGLPNEKLFF.

The chain carries TRBV9 and TRBJ2-5, with 7 positions matching TRBD1. There are 14 residues in the CDR3. The germline V gene encodes CDR1 SGDLS and CDR2 YYNGEE. The junction had 4 bases not matched to a gene; V was cut back by 3 bases and J by 2 bases. CDR3 amino acids: CASSARDRQETQYF. The CDR3 coding sequence is TGTGCCAGCAGCGCCCGGGACAGACAAGAGACCCAGTACTTC.

The sample holds a few counts of this clone. Other DNA sequences in the sample encode the same CDR3. This chain joins TRBV5-1 and TRBJ1-5; a weak D match, TRBD1 (5 bases). The CDR3 consists of 13 residues. Germline V gene data show CDR1 as SGHRS and CDR2 as YFSETQ. Trimming stripped 0 bases from V and 7 bases from J, with 8 bases between. CDR3 loop: CASSLGGDQPQHF. Here the CDR3 DNA reads TGCGCCAGCAGCTTGGGGGGGGACCAGCCCCAGCATTTT.

V gene TRBV19 combines with J gene TRBJ2-2; TRBD1 might be the D (6 bases). From germline, CDR1 is LNHDA and CDR2 SQIVND (reference sequence). V was cut by 1 base and J by 6 bases, with 12 bases left in between. The CDR3 loop spans 15 amino acids. Here the CDR3 reads CASSIGQVLAGELFF. In DNA form, the CDR3 reads TGTGCCAGTAGTATAGGACAGGTTCTGGCCGGGGAGCTGTTTTTT.

V usage is TRBV24-1 and J usage is TRBJ2-7, with 13 bases that match TRBD2. Germline CDR1 reads KGHDR; CDR2 reads SFDVKD. CDR3 size: 16 residues. V was clipped by 3 bases and J by 3 bases; unmatched bases: 4. The CDR3 DNA follows: TGTGCCACCAGTGATCCCCGGACTAGCGGGGGCTACGAGCAGTACTTC. Its translation is CATSDPRTSGGYEQYF.

The V gene is TRBV9, the J gene TRBJ2-2, with 9 bases aligning to TRBD2. V lost 2 bases, J lost 1 base, and 3 bases stayed unmatched. The CDR3 has 16 amino acids. Germline CDR1 SGDLS, CDR2 YYNGEE. In DNA form, the CDR3 reads TGTGCCAGCAGCGTTCGAGCGGGAGGGAACACCGGGGAGCTGTTTTTT. Translation: CASSVRAGGNTGELFF.

This clone was counted once. The CDR3 loop reads CASSWARTGYGYTF. CDR3 bases: TGTGCCAGCAGCTGGGCCCGGACAGGGTATGGCTACACCTTC. The rearrangement joins TRBV5-4 to TRBJ1-2, with 8 bases fitting TRBD1. The CDR3 extends over 14 amino acids. Trimming took 3 bases from V and 5 from J; bases not matched to a gene: 6. Looked up from germline, CDR1 is SGHNT and CDR2 is YYREEE (reference sequence).

The chain employs TRBV5-4 and TRBJ2-2; D is unresolved. The V and J ends lost 3 bases and 7 bases respectively, with 7 bases between them. Germline V gene data show CDR1 as SGHNT and CDR2 as YYREEE (reference sequence). There are 12 residues in the CDR3. CDR3 sequence (DNA): TGTGCCAGCAGCTCTTCGGGCGGGGAGCTGTTTTTT. It encodes CASSSSGGELFF. The full variable domain, its missing parts supplied by reference TRBV5-4 and TRBJ2-2, is ETGVTQSPTHLIKTRGQQVTLRCSSQSGHNTVSWYQQALGQGPQFIFQYYREEENGRGNFPPRFSGLQFPNYSSELNVNALELDDSALYLCASSSSGGELFFGEGSRLTVL.

The chain employs TRBV25-1 and TRBJ1-5; 7 nucleotides agree with TRBD1. This CDR3 is built from 13 residues. Trimming took 4 bases from V and 7 from J; bases not matched to a gene: 4. From germline, CDR1 is MGHDK and CDR2 SYGVNS. CDR3: CASSASGGQPQHF. Here the CDR3 DNA reads TGTGCCAGCAGTGCATCAGGGGGGCAGCCCCAGCATTTT.